What follows are 11 T cell receptor beta chains derived from one specimen sequenced in a study of blood T cell repertoires in COVID-19. Libraries were prepared by immunoSEQ multiplex PCR; TCRdb keeps only in-frame clonotypes and omits some of them. The table includes about 400,000 clones, approximately 88% detected once. Sequenced material: PBMCs or T cells enriched from blood (not recorded which). These receptors originate from a woman in her thirties or forties with acute COVID-19.

The chain is built from TRBV30 and TRBJ1-1, with 7 bases that match TRBD1. The CDR3 consists of 13 residues. Germline loops: CDR1 GTSNPN, CDR2 SVGIG (reference sequence). V trimming: 5 bases; J trimming: 4 bases; junction bases outside the gene matches: 7. CDR3 in DNA: TGTGCCTGGCACGACAGGGCGGTCACTGAAGCTTTCTTT. Protein: CAWHDRAVTEAFF. The full variable domain, its missing parts supplied by reference TRBV30 and TRBJ1-1, is SQTIHQWPATLVQPVGSPLSLECTVEGTSNPNLYWYRQAAGRGLQLLFYSVGIGQISSEVPQNLSASRPQDRQFILSSKKLLLSDSGFYLCAWHDRAVTEAFFGQGTRLTVV.

The chain is built from TRBV19 and TRBJ2-5; D is ambiguous. V lost 3 bases and J lost 5, with 13 bases in between. CDR1 and CDR2 (germline): LNHDA, SQIVND (reference sequence). The CDR3 runs to 14 residues. The CDR3 DNA reads TGTGCCAGTAGTATTGTACCCCGCGCGGAGACCCAGTACTTC. Translating it yields CASSIVPRAETQYF.

The genes are TRBV4-1 and TRBJ2-7, with TRBD1 matching over 7 bases. Germline loops: CDR1 MGHRA, CDR2 YSYEKL. J gave up 3 bases and V 5 bases, and 10 bases lay outside the gene matches. CDR3 size: 15 residues. The CDR3 sequence is CASSTRQGDFYEQYF. For the CDR3, the DNA is TGCGCCAGCAGCACTCGACAGGGAGACTTCTACGAGCAGTACTTC.

V is TRBV30 and J is TRBJ1-4, with D possibly being TRBD1 (6 bases). Trimming stripped 8 bases from V and 8 bases from J, with 15 bases between. The CDR3 runs 12 residues. Germline V gene data show CDR1 as GTSNPN and CDR2 as SVGIG (reference sequence). The CDR3 nucleotides are TGTGCCCAGGGGAGGGTCGGAGAAAAACTGTTTTTT. Its protein product is CAQGRVGEKLFF. The full variable domain, rest sourced from reference TRBV30 and TRBJ1-4, is SQTIHQWPATLVQPVGSPLSLECTVEGTSNPNLYWYRQAAGRGLQLLFYSVGIGQISSEVPQNLSASRPQDRQFILSSKKLLLSDSGFYLCAQGRVGEKLFFGSGTQLSVL.

This chain links TRBV5-1 with TRBJ2-5; 11 positions agree with TRBD2. CDR1 and CDR2 from the germline V gene are SGHRS and YFSETQ. The CDR3 contains 15 residues. J lost 2 bases, V lost 2 bases, and 2 bases had no gene match. The CDR3 DNA reads as TGCGCCAGCAGCTTCGCTAGCGGGGGGCAAGAGACCCAGTACTTC. Translation gives CASSFASGGQETQYF.

The J gene is TRBJ1-1, the V gene TRBV30; D unclear. Per the germline V gene, CDR1 is GTSNPN and CDR2 is SVGIG (reference sequence). V lost 3 bases and J 13 bases, leaving 15 bases between the germline ends. The CDR3 spans 11 residues. CDR3 coding DNA: TGTGCCTGGAGGAGAAGCGCTATAGGTTTCTTT. Amino acid sequence: CAWRRSAIGFF.

The chain combines TRBV20-1 with TRBJ2-1; D is unresolved. The CDR3 length is 13 residues. Trimming shortened V by 3 bases and J by 5 bases, and 11 bases separated the two germline ends. The germline gives CDR1 DFQATT, CDR2 SNEGSKA (reference sequence). As DNA, the CDR3 is TGCAGTGCTAGTAAGCTGAGTGACAATGAGCAGTTCTTC. Translating gives CSASKLSDNEQFF.

The DNA for the CDR3 is TGTGCCAGCCGGAAAGGGACTAGCGGGACCGGGGAGCTGTTTTTT. Translation gives CASRKGTSGTGELFF. The V and J genes are TRBV2 and TRBJ2-2; 12 bases are shared with TRBD2. V shed 8 bases, J shed 5 bases, and the junction held 6 bases outside the gene matches. Germline V gene lookup returns CDR1 SNHLY and CDR2 FYNNEI. This CDR3 has 15 residues. The full variable domain, in which reference TRBV2 and TRBJ2-2 provide the parts outside the CDR3, is EPEVTQTPSHQVTQMGQEVILRCVPISNHLYFYWYRQILGQKVEFLVSFYNNEISEKSEIFDDQFSVERPDGSNFTLKIRSTKLEDSAMYFCASRKGTSGTGELFFGEGSRLTVL.

The V call is TRBV25-1, the J call TRBJ2-3; D gene ambiguous. The germline V gene has CDR1 MGHDK and CDR2 SYGVNS. The length of the CDR3 is 10 residues. The V gene lost 8 bases and the J gene lost 3 bases, with 3 bases spanning the gap. The CDR3 coding sequence is TGTGCCAGCGAGACAGATACGCAGTATTTT. Its translation is CASETDTQYF.

V is TRBV25-1 and J is TRBJ2-1, with 11 positions matching TRBD1. Germline assignment: CDR1 MGHDK and CDR2 SYGVNS. The CDR3 runs to 15 residues. V shed 7 bases and J 8 bases; nucleotides not matched to a gene: 10. The CDR3 reads CASMPTGTGGHEQFF. The DNA for the CDR3 is TGTGCCAGCATGCCTACCGGGACAGGGGGGCATGAGCAGTTCTTC.

V is TRBV7-8 and J is TRBJ1-5, with 9 nucleotides matching TRBD1. CDR1 is SGHVS and CDR2 is FQNEAQ in the germline V gene. With 5 bases clipped from V and 2 bases from J, the junction kept 10 bases outside the gene matches. The CDR3 sequence is 17 residues long. The CDR3 nucleotides read TGTGCCAGCAGCCTAACCCGGGACAGGGAGGGCAATCAGCCCCAGCATTTT. Translation gives CASSLTRDREGNQPQHF.